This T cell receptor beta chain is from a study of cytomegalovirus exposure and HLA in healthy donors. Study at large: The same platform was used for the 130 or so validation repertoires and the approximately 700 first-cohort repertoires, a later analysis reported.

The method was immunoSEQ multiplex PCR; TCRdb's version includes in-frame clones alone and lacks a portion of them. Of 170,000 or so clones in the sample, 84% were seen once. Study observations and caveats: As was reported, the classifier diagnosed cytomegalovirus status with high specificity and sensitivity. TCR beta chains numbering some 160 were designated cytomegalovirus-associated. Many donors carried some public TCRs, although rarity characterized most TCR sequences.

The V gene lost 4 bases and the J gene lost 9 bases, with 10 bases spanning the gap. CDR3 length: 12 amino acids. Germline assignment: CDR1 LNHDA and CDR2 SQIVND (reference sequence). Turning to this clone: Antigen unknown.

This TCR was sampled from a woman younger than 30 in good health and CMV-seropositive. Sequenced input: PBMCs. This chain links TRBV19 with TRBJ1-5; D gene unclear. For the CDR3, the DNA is TGTGCCAGTAGTACCCTTGAGGGGCCCCAGCATTTT. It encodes CASSTLEGPQHF.